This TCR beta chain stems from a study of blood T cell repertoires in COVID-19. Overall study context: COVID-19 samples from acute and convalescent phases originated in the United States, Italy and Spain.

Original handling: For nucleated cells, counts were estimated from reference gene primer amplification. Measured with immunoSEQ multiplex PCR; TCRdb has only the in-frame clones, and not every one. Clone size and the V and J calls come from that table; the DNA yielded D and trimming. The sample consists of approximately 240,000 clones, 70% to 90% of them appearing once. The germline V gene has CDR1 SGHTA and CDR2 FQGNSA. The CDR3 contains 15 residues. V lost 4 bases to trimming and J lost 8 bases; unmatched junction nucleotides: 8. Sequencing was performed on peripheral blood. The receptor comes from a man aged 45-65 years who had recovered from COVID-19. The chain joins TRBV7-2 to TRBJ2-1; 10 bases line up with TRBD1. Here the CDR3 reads CASSSTGQGFHEQFF. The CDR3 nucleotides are TGTGCCAGCAGCTCCACGGGACAGGGGTTCCATGAGCAGTTCTTC.